The rows below give T cell receptor beta chains drawn from one sample of a study of Ad26.COV2.S vaccination and SARS-CoV-2 variants. The repertoire was sequenced with immunoSEQ multiplex PCR; TCRdb's copy has only in-frame clones and lacks some. This sample has some 290,000 clones, with around 85% found just once. The input for sequencing was peripheral blood, taken in a trial of Ad26.COV2.S vaccine versus placebo. These receptors came from a person between 18 and 65 years old who received the Ad26.COV2.S COVID-19 vaccine or a placebo. Both conserved end residues are part of each CDR3. A D gene is named only where the DNA matches it firmly. Size tells how often a clone was seen (once, few, many) or the class of an expanded clone, and some rows leave it out.

TRBJ2-6 | - | TRBV2 | TRBD1 | TGTGCCAGCAGTGCCAGAGACCCCAGGGGGACCTCTGGGGCCAACGTCCTGACTTTC | CASSARDPRGTSGANVLTF
TRBJ2-3 | - | TRBV11-3 | TRBD1 | TGTGCCAGCAGTAAGGACAGGAGCACAGATACGCAGTATTTT | CASSKDRSTDTQYF
TRBJ1-3 | - | TRBV19 | - | TGTGCCAGTAGTCTCGTCGGAAACACCATATATTTT | CASSLVGNTIYF
TRBJ1-1 | - | TRBV20-1 | - | TGCAGTGCCCCGGGCGGAGTAAACGCTTTCTTT | CSAPGGVNAFF
TRBJ1-5 | - | TRBV20-1 | - | TGCAGTGCTAGTCCGCTCGTCAATCAGCCCCAGCATTTT | CSASPLVNQPQHF
TRBJ1-2 | - | TRBV28 | - | TGTGCCAGCAGTCCCGAGAGACAACGGGAGGACTATGGCTACACCTTC | CASSPERQREDYGYTF
TRBJ1-2 | - | TRBV28 | - | TGTGCCAGCAGTTCGGGGGGGGCCCGTAACTATGGCTACACCTTC | CASSSGGARNYGYTF
TRBJ2-1 | - | TRBV7-9 | - | TGTGCCAGCAGCTCCCAGTACAATGAGCAGTTCTTC | CASSSQYNEQFF
TRBJ1-2 | - | TRBV3-1/TRBV3-2 | TRBD1 | TGTGCCAGCAGCCACGGACAGGTCTTTTATGGCTACACCTTC | CASSHGQVFYGYTF
TRBJ1-5 | - | TRBV30 | - | TGTGCCTGGAGTGTCCGGGCCTCCAATCAGCCCCAGCATTTT | CAWSVRASNQPQHF
TRBJ1-2 | - | TRBV10-3 | - | TGTGCCATCAGTGACAGGGCTGGTTATGGCTACACCTTC | CAISDRAGYGYTF
TRBJ1-6 | - | TRBV14 | - | TGTGCCAGCAGCCGGGTCGGCCCCTCTTTATCCCTCCACTTT | CASSRVGPSLSLHF
TRBJ2-7 | - | TRBV19 | TRBD1 | TGTGCCAGTAGTTTTCAAACAGGGGGGACGTACGAGCAGTACTTC | CASSFQTGGTYEQYF
TRBJ2-7 | - | TRBV19 | TRBD1 | TGTGCCAGTAGCCGTCGGGGACAGAGCTACGAGCAGTACTTC | CASSRRGQSYEQYF
TRBJ1-1 | - | TRBV5-4 | TRBD1 | TGTGCCAGCAGCCCGACAGGGAGGGGCGAATGGACTGAAGCTTTCTTT | CASSPTGRGEWTEAFF
TRBJ1-5 | few | TRBV16 | - | TGTGCCAGCAGCCAAAGTCGCAATCAGCCCCAGCATTTT | CASSQSRNQPQHF
TRBJ2-3 | once | TRBV2 | TRBD2 | TGTGCCAGCACAGAGCGGGGGAGAGATACGCAGTATTTT | CASTERGRDTQYF
TRBJ2-1 | - | TRBV3-1/TRBV3-2 | - | TGTGCCAGCAAGCTCGCCCAGAACAATGAGCAGTTCTTC | CASKLAQNNEQFF
TRBJ2-2 | - | TRBV5-1 | - | TGCGCCCGCAGCTTGGGGGGACGGGACGGGGAGCTGTTTTTT | CARSLGGRDGELFF
TRBJ1-5 | - | TRBV19 | TRBD1 | TGTGCCAGTAGTATATCAGGGGGCGATCAGCCCCAGCATTTT | CASSISGGDQPQHF
TRBJ2-5 | - | TRBV5-1 | TRBD2 | TGCGCCAGCAGCCCCCTACTAGCGGGGGAGACCCAGTACTTC | CASSPLLAGETQYF
TRBJ2-7 | - | TRBV9 | - | TGTGCCAGCAGCCCGAGGGACACGACATACGAGCAGTACTTC | CASSPRDTTYEQYF
TRBJ1-2 | - | TRBV10-3 | - | TGTGCCATCAGTGATGGGTTCCGCTATGGCTACACCTTC | CAISDGFRYGYTF
TRBJ2-2 | - | TRBV7-2 | TRBD1 | TGTGCCAGCAGCTCAACTCTGACCAGGGGGTCGCGCACCGGGGAGCTGTTTTTT | CASSSTLTRGSRTGELFF
TRBJ2-3 | - | TRBV6-6 | TRBD2 | TGTGCCACCTTACCTAGCGGGGGTCCCACAGATACGCAGTATTTT | CATLPSGGPTDTQYF
TRBJ2-2 | - | TRBV6-5 | - | TGTGCCAGCAGTTACTCTGGACAGTTATACACCGGGGAGCTGTTTTTT | CASSYSGQLYTGELFF
TRBJ1-1 | once | TRBV2 | - | TGTGCCAGCACCCCAATACCCCGGGGATTGGGGAACACTGAAGCTTTCTTT | CASTPIPRGLGNTEAFF
TRBJ2-5 | - | TRBV11-3 | - | TGTGCCAGCAGCTTAGGCCTGGAGCCTAAGGAGACCCAGTACTTC | CASSLGLEPKETQYF
TRBJ1-2 | - | TRBV7-9 | - | TGTGCCAGCAGCTTAACGGGGAAATATGGCTACACCTTC | CASSLTGKYGYTF
TRBJ2-7 | - | TRBV2 | TRBD1 | TGTGCCAGCAGTCCCGGACAGGGCAACTACGAGCAGTACTTC | CASSPGQGNYEQYF
TRBJ1-3 | - | TRBV4-2 | - | TGTGCCAGCAGCCAAGTGAAGTTCTCTGGAAACACCATATATTTT | CASSQVKFSGNTIYF
TRBJ1-1 | - | TRBV13 | - | TGTGCCAGCAGCCGGCCGGTAGCCTACATGAACACTGAAGCTTTCTTT | CASSRPVAYMNTEAFF
TRBJ2-7 | few | TRBV28 | TRBD1 | TGTGCCAGCAGGAGACAGGGGAACGGTTACGAGCAGTACTTC | CASRRQGNGYEQYF
TRBJ2-7 | - | TRBV3-1/TRBV3-2 | - | TGTGCCAGCAGCCAGGCGATCTACGAGCAGTACTTC | CASSQAIYEQYF
TRBJ2-7 | once | TRBV6-5 | - | TGTGCCAGCAGTTACCCTGACTCCTACGAGCAGTACTTC | CASSYPDSYEQYF
TRBJ2-2 | - | TRBV19 | TRBD1 | TGTGCCACCCGTAAAGGGGCAGGGGGGAACACCGGGGAGCTGTTTTTT | CATRKGAGGNTGELFF
TRBJ2-5 | - | TRBV5-5 | TRBD1 | TGTGCCAGCAGCGGGACAGGGGTCTCAGAGACCCAGTACTTC | CASSGTGVSETQYF
TRBJ2-1 | - | TRBV7-2 | TRBD2 | TGTGCCAGCAGAAAAGCGGGGGGGCCCGGTGAGCAGTTCTTC | CASRKAGGPGEQFF
TRBJ1-2 | - | TRBV12-5 | - | TGTGCTATAGTAGGCGGTGATCGCTATGGCTACACCTTC | CAIVGGDRYGYTF
TRBJ2-3 | - | TRBV5-5 | TRBD2 | TGTGCCAGCAGCTTAACCTCGAGTGGGAACTACGGGGGGGATACGCAGTATTTT | CASSLTSSGNYGGDTQYF
TRBJ1-1 | - | TRBV4-2 | - | TGTGCCAGCAGCCAAGATCACCGGCGGAACACTGAAGCTTTCTTT | CASSQDHRRNTEAFF
TRBJ2-1 | - | TRBV6-5 | - | TGTGCCAGCAGGTCGACAGTGAGCTCCTACAATGAGCAGTTCTTC | CASRSTVSSYNEQFF
TRBJ2-3 | once | TRBV7-9 | TRBD2 | TGTGCCAGCAGCCAGGGACTAGCGGGGAACACAGATACGCAGTATTTT | CASSQGLAGNTDTQYF
TRBJ2-3 | - | TRBV7-8 | TRBD1 | TGTGCCAGCAGCTACGACCATTTGACAGGGGGTCTCACAGATACGCAGTATTTT | CASSYDHLTGGLTDTQYF
TRBJ2-1 | - | TRBV29-1 | TRBD1 | TGCAGCGTTGAAGGGGACAGGGAATCCTACAATGAGCAGTTCTTC | CSVEGDRESYNEQFF
TRBJ1-4 | - | TRBV28 | - | TGTGCCAGCAGTTTAAGGCCAACTGGGGAAAAACTGTTTTTT | CASSLRPTGEKLFF
TRBJ1-1 | - | TRBV15 | - | TGTGCCACCAGCAGTCCCCCGGGGGCCCTGAACACTGAAGCTTTCTTT | CATSSPPGALNTEAFF
TRBJ1-6 | - | TRBV11-3 | - | TGTGCCAGCAGCTTGAGGTTTGGCGCAGGGCTTAATTCACCCCTCCACTTT | CASSLRFGAGLNSPLHF
TRBJ1-1 | few | TRBV7-9 | - | TGTGCCAGCAGCTACCGGGGGCGGGGTTGGAGGACTGAAGCTTTCTTT | CASSYRGRGWRTEAFF
TRBJ2-3 | - | TRBV5-1 | TRBD1 | TGCGCCAGCAGCGGAACGACAGGGTCGGGCACAGATACGCAGTATTTT | CASSGTTGSGTDTQYF
TRBJ1-5 | few | TRBV21-1 | - | TGTGCCAGCAGCAAAGAGACAGGGAACAATCAGCCCCAGCATTTT | CASSKETGNNQPQHF
TRBJ2-2 | once | TRBV5-1 | - | TGCGCCAGCAGCTTGGCCCCCGAGAGGGGCACCGGGGAGCTGTTTTTT | CASSLAPERGTGELFF
TRBJ2-7 | - | TRBV7-2 | - | TGTGCCAGCAGCTTAGTATCAGAGAGCTCCTACGAGCAGTACTTC | CASSLVSESSYEQYF